This TCR beta chain was identified during a study of Graves' ophthalmopathy and Graves' hyperthyroidism. The germline V and J ends were trimmed by 6 bases and 8 bases, with 7 bases remaining between them. The CDR3 spans 11 residues. CDR3 regions of TCR beta were amplified from RNA transcripts. HTBI primers were used in a first-round RT-PCR, which preceded a second-round multiplex PCR. TCRdb used MiXCR to reprocess the multiplex PCR reads, holding one entry per CDR3 protein. The data hold 400,000 or so distinct CDR3 sequences, with about 17% observed a single time. In this sample, this clonotype turned up many times.

Sequences were obtained from peripheral blood. The receptor was derived from an adult woman with stable Graves' hyperthyroidism. This sequence joins TRBV12-3 or TRBV12-4 and TRBJ2-2; D gene uncertain. The CDR3 here is CASSPSGELFF. CDR3 DNA sequence: TGTGCCAGCAGCCCCTCTGGGGAGCTGTTTTTT.